The 8 T cell receptor beta chains below were found in one sample sequenced in a study of cytomegalovirus exposure and HLA in healthy donors. The protocol was immunoSEQ multiplex PCR, while the TCRdb copy is restricted to in-frame clones and leaves out a portion. The sample holds approximately 220,000 clones, 87% seen once. Material: PBMCs. Receptor source: a man between 18 and 35 years old in good health and CMV-seronegative.

This chain connects TRBV11-2 to TRBJ2-1; D unclear. Trimming took 5 bases from V and 7 from J, leaving 6 bases between them. The CDR3 runs 11 residues. The germline V gene encodes CDR1 SGHAT and CDR2 FQNNGV. CDR3 nucleotides: TGTGCCAGCAGCCCTATAAATGAGCAGTTCTTC. As protein: CASSPINEQFF.

V usage is TRBV5-6 and J usage is TRBJ2-7; the D gene is possibly TRBD2 (6 bases). The CDR3 length is 15 residues. V was pared by 0 bases and J by 2 bases, with 12 bases between. The V gene's germline CDR1 is SGHDT and CDR2 YYEEEE. This CDR3 reads CASSLARRGPYEQYF. CDR3 nucleotide sequence: TGTGCCAGCAGCTTGGCCAGGAGGGGACCCTACGAGCAGTACTTC.

The rearrangement links TRBV11-2 to TRBJ1-1; TRBD1 is a possible D gene (6 bases). The CDR3 contains 14 residues. The germline CDR1 and CDR2 sequences are SGHAT and FQNNGV. V lost 5 bases and J 0 bases, leaving 10 bases between the germline ends. The CDR3 nucleotides read TGTGCCAGCAGCACCAGGGGCCTGAACACTGAAGCTTTCTTT. Its protein product is CASSTRGLNTEAFF.

This sequence joins TRBV7-7 and TRBJ2-1; perhaps TRBD2 as D (5 bases). Trimming took 3 bases from V and 10 from J, leaving 19 bases between them. The V gene's germline CDR1 is SSHAT and CDR2 FNYEAQ (reference sequence). The CDR3 spans 15 residues. The CDR3 bases are TGTGCCAGCAGCTTTAGAACTAGTCGTACATGGGAGCAGTTCTTC. Amino acids: CASSFRTSRTWEQFF.

The chain has TRBV7-2 and TRBJ1-2; no clear D. V was trimmed by 1 base and J by 0 bases, leaving 12 bases between them. CDR1 is SGHTA, CDR2 FQGNSA, per germline. CDR3 length: 16 amino acids. Written as DNA, the CDR3 is TGTGCCAGCAGCTTAGACGGACTCTTACCTAACTATGGCTACACCTTC. This codes for CASSLDGLLPNYGYTF. Full variable domain (rest looked up from reference TRBV7-2 and TRBJ1-2): GAGVSQSPSNKVTEKGKDVELRCDPISGHTALYWYRQSLGQGLEFLIYFQGNSAPDKSGLPSDRFSAERTGGSVSTLTIQRTQQEDSAVYLCASSLDGLLPNYGYTFGSGTRLTVV.

The rearrangement joins TRBV6-5 to TRBJ2-1; 10 nucleotides line up with TRBD2. Losses at the gene ends were 2 bases for V and 4 bases for J; bases not matched to a gene: 2. Germline lookup yields CDR1 MNHEY and CDR2 SVGAGI. This CDR3 region has 15 residues. CDR3 sequence (DNA): TGTGCCAGCAGTTACGGGACTAGCGCATACAATGAGCAGTTCTTC. Amino acid sequence: CASSYGTSAYNEQFF.

CDR3 sequence (DNA): TGTGCCAGCTGGGGAGCGGGGGGTGAGACCCAGTACTTC. This translates into CASWGAGGETQYF. The V call is TRBV5-4, the J call TRBJ2-5; 9 bases are a match to TRBD2. The CDR3 has 13 residues. With 7 bases clipped from V and 5 bases from J, the junction kept 6 bases outside the gene matches. Germline-derived CDR1 and CDR2 are SGHNT and YYREEE (reference sequence).

This chain uses TRBV29-1 with TRBJ2-7, with a tentative D call TRBD1 (5 bases). V was pared by 3 bases and J by 0 bases, with 9 bases between. The V gene's germline CDR1 is SQVTM and CDR2 ANQGSEA. This CDR3 contains 13 residues. The DNA of the CDR3 is TGCAGCGTTGACGGCAGGGACTCCTACGAGCAGTACTTC. It codes for CSVDGRDSYEQYF.